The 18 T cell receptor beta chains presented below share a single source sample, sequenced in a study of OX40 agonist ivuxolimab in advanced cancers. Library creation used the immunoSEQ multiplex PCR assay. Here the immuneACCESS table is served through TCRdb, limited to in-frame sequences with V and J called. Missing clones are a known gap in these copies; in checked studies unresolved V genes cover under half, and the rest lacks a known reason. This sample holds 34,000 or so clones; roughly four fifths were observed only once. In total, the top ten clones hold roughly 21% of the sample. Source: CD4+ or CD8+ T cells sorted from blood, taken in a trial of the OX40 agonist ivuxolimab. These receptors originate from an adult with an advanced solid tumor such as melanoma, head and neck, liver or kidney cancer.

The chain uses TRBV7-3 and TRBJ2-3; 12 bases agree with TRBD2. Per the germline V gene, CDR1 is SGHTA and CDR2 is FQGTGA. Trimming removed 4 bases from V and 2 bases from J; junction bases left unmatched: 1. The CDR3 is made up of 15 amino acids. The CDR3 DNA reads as TGTGCCAGCAGCTCTAGCGGGGGGGCCACAGATACGCAGTATTTT. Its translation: CASSSSGGATDTQYF.

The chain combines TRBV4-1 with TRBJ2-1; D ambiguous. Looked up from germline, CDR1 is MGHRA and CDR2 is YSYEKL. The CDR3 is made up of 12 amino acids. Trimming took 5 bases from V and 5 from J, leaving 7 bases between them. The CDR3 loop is CASSAVNNEQFF. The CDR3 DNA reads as TGCGCCAGCAGCGCAGTCAACAATGAGCAGTTCTTC.

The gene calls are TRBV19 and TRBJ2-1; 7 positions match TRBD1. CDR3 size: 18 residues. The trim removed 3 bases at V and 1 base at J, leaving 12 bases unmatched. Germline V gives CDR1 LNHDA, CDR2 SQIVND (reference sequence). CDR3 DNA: TGTGCCAGTAGTATCGGCCGTATCACGGGACAGTCCTACAATGAGCAGTTCTTC. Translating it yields CASSIGRITGQSYNEQFF.

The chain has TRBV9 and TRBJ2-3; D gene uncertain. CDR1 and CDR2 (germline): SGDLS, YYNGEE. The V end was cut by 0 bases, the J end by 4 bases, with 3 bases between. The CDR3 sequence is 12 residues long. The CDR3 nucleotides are TGTGCCAGCAGCGTAGCCTCAGATACGCAGTATTTT. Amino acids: CASSVASDTQYF.

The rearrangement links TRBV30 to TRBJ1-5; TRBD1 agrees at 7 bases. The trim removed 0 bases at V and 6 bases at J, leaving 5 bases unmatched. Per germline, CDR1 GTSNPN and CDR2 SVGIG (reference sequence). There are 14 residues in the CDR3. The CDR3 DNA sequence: TGTGCCTGGAGTGTCAGGGGGGGACTTCAGCCCCAGCATTTT. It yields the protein CAWSVRGGLQPQHF.

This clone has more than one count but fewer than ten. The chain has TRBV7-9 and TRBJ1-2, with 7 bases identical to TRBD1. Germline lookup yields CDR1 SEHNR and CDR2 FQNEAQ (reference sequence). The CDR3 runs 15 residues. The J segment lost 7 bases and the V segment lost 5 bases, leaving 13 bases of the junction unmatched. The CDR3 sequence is CASSLLQGGDSGYTF. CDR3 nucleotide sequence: TGTGCCAGCAGCCTACTACAGGGTGGGGACAGTGGCTACACCTTC.

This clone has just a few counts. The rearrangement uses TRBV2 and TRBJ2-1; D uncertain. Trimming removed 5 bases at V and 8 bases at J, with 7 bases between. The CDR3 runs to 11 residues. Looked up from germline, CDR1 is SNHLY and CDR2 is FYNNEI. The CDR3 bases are TGTGCCAGCAGTCGCCGGGATGAGCAGTTCTTC. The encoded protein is CASSRRDEQFF.

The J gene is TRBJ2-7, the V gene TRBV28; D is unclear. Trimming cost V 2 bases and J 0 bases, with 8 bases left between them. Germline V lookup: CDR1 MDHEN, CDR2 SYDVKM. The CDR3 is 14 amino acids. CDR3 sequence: CASSLRALSYEQYF. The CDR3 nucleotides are TGTGCCAGCAGTTTAAGGGCTCTCTCCTACGAGCAGTACTTC.

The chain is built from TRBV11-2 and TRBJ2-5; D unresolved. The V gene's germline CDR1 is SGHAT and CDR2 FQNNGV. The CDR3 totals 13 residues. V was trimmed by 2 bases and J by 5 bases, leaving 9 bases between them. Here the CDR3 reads CASSLPGVETQYF. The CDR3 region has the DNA TGTGCCAGCAGCTTACCCGGAGTGGAGACCCAGTACTTC.

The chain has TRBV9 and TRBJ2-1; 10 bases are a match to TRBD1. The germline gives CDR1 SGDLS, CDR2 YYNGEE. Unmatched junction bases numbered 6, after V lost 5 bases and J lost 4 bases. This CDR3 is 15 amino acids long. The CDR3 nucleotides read TGTGCCAGCAGTCGGACAGGGGGAGGATACAATGAGCAGTTCTTC. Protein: CASSRTGGGYNEQFF.

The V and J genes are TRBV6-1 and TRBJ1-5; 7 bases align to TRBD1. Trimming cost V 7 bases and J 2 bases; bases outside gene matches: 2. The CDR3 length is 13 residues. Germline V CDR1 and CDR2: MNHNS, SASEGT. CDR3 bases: TGTGCCAGCAAGGGGGCGGGCAATCAGCCCCAGCATTTT. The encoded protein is CASKGAGNQPQHF.

In DNA, the CDR3 is TGTGCCAGCGGCACGAGGGGGCTTATGAAGAATTCACCCCTCCACTTT. Protein product: CASGTRGLMKNSPLHF. The rearrangement uses TRBV6-6 and TRBJ1-6, with TRBD1 matching over 7 bases. The germline gives CDR1 MNHNY, CDR2 SVGAGI (reference sequence). After removal of 8 bases from V and 7 bases from J, the junction contained 14 bases not matched to a gene. The CDR3 runs 16 residues.

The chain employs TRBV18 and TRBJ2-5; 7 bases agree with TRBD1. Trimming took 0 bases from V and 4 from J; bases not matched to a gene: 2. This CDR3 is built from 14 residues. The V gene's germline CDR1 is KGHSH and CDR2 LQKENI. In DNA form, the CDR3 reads TGTGCCAGCTCACCACCGGCAGGGGGAGAGACCCAGTACTTC. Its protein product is CASSPPAGGETQYF.

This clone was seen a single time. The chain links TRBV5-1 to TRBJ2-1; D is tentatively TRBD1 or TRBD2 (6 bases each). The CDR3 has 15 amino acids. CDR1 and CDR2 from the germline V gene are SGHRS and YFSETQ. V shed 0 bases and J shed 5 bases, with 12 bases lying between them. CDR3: CASSLEWGANNEQFF. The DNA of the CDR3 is TGCGCCAGCAGCTTGGAATGGGGGGCCAACAATGAGCAGTTCTTC.

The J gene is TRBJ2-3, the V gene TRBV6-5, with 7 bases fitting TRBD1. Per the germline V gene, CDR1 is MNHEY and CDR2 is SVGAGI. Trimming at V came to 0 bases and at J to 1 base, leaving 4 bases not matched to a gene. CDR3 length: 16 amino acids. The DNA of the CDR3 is TGTGCCAGCAGTTACTCGGGAACAGGGGGCACAGATACGCAGTATTTT. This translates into CASSYSGTGGTDTQYF.

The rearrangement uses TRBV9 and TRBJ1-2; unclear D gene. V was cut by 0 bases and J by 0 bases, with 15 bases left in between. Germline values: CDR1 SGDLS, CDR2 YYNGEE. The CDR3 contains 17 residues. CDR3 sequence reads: CASSVDPTDYANYGYTF. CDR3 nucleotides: TGTGCCAGCAGCGTAGACCCCACAGACTACGCTAACTATGGCTACACCTTC.

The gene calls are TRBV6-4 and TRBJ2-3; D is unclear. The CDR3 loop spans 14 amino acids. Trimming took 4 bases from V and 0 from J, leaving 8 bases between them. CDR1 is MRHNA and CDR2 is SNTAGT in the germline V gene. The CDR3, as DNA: TGTGCCAGCAGTGTTGGTCCTAGCACAGATACGCAGTATTTT. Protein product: CASSVGPSTDTQYF.

CDR3 nucleotides: TGTGCCAGCGGACCGCAGGGGGCTGTTAATGAAAAACTGTTTTTT. This encodes CASGPQGAVNEKLFF. The rearrangement links TRBV5-5 to TRBJ1-4, with 8 bases that match TRBD1. Looked up from germline, CDR1 is SGHKS and CDR2 is YYEKEE (reference sequence). The J segment lost 4 bases and the V segment lost 7 bases, leaving 9 bases of the junction unmatched. There are 15 residues in the CDR3.